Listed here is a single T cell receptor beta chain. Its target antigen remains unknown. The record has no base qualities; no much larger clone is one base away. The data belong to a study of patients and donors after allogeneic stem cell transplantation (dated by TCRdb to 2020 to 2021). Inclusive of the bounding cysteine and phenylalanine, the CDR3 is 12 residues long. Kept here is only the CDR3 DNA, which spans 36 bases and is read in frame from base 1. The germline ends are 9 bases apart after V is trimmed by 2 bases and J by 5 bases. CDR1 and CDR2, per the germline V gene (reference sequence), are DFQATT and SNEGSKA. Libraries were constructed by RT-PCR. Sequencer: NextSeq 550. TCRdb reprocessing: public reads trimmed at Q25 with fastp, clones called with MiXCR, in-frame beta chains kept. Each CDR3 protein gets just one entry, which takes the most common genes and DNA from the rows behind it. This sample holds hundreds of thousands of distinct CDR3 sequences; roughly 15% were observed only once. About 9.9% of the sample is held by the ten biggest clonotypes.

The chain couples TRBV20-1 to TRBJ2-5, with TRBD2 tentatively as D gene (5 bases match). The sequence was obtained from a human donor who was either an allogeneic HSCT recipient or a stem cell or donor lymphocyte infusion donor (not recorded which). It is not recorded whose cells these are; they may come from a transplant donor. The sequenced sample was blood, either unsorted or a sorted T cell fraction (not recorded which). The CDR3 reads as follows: CSARRGQETQYF. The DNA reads TGCAGTGCTAGACGAGGGCAGGAGACCCAGTACTTC.